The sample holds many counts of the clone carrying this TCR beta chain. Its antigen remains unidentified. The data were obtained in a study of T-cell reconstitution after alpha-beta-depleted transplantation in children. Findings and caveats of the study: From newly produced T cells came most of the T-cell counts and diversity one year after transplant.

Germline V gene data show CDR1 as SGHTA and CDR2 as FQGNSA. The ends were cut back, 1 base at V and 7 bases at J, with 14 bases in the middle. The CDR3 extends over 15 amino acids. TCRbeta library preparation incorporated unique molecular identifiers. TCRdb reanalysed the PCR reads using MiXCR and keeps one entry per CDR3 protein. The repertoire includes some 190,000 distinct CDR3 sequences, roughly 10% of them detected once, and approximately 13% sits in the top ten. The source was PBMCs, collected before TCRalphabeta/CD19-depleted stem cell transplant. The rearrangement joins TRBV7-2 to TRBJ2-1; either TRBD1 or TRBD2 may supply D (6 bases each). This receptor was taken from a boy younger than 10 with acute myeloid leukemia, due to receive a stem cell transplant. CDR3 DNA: TGTGCCAGCAGCTTAGACACGGGGGCGCGGAATGAGCAGTTCTTC. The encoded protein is CASSLDTGARNEQFF.